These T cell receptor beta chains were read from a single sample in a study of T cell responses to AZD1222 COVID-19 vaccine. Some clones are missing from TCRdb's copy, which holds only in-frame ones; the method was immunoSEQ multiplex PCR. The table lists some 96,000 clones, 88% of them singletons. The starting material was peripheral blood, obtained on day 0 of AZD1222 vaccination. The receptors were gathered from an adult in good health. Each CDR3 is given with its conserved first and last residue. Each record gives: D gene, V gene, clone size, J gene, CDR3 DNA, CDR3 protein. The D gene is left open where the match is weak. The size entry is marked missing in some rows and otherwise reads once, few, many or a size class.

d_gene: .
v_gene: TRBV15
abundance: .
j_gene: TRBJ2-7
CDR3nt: TGTGCCACCAGCAGGGGACGGATTGCGACCTACGAGCAGTACTTC
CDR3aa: CATSRGRIATYEQYF

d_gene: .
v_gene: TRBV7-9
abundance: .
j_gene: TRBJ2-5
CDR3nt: TGTGCCAGCAGGAAGGAAGGGGCAATAGAGACCCAGTACTTC
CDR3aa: CASRKEGAIETQYF

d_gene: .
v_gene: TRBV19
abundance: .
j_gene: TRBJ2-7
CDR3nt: TGTGCCAGTAGTGTCACGTCAACGGCATATTCCTACGAGCAGTACTTC
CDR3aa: CASSVTSTAYSYEQYF

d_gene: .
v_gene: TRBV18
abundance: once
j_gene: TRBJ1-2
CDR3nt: TGTGCCAGCTCACCACCGACAGGATCTAACTATGGCTACACCTTC
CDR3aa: CASSPPTGSNYGYTF

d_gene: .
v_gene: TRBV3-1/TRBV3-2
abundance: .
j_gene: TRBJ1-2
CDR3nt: TGTGCCAGCAGCCAATTACCAGGAGGGTTGGAAGGCTACACCTTC
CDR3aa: CASSQLPGGLEGYTF

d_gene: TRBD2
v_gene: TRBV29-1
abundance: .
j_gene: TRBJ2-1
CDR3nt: TGCAGCGTCAGACTAGCGGGAGGGCGGCGGGAGCAGTTCTTC
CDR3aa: CSVRLAGGRREQFF

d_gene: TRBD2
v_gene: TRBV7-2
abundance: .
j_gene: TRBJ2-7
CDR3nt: TGTGCCAGCAGCGAAGCGGGAGGGCTCTCCTACGAGCAGTACTTC
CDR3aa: CASSEAGGLSYEQYF

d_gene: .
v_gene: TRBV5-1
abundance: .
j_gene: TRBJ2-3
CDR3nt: TGCGCCAGCAGCCAAAATGCAGGCTTTCTTAATCCAGATACGCAGTATTTT
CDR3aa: CASSQNAGFLNPDTQYF

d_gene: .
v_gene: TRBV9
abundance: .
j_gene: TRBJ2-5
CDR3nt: TGTGCCAGCAGCACAAGGACCCGGGAGACCCAGTACTTC
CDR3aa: CASSTRTRETQYF

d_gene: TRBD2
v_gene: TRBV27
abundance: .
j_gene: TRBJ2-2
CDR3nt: TGTGCCAGCAGCGTTAGCGGGAGGGCCCCCGGGGAGCTGTTTTTT
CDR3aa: CASSVSGRAPGELFF

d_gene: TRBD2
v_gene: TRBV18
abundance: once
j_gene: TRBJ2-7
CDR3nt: TGTGCCAGCTCACTCGTCCCGGGGGGCGAGCAGTACTTC
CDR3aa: CASSLVPGGEQYF

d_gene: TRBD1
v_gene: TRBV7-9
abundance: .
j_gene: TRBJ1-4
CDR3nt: TGTGCCAGCAGCCTCCGGGACAGGGGACGGGATGCAACTAATGAAAAACTGTTTTTT
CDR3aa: CASSLRDRGRDATNEKLFF

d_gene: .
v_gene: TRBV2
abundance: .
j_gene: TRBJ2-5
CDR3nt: TGTGCCAGCAGTGACACCCGGGGCCAAGAGACCCAGTACTTC
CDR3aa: CASSDTRGQETQYF

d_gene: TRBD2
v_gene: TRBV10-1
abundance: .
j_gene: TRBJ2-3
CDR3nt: TGCGCCAGCAGTGAGCGGCTAGCGGCAGATACGCAGTATTTT
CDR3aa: CASSERLAADTQYF

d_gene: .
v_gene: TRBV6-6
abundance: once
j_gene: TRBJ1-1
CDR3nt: TGTGCCAGCAATCCGCACTCTTCTTCGAGTGTTCGAACTTTCTTT
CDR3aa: CASNPHSSSSVRTFF

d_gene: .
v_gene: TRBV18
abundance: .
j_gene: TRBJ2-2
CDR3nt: TGTGCCAGCTCACTTCGGTGGAACACCGGGGAGCTGTTTTTT
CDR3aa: CASSLRWNTGELFF

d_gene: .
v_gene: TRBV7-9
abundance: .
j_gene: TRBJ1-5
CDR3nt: TGTGCCAGCAGCCAGGATAGAAATCAGCCCCAGCATTTT
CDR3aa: CASSQDRNQPQHF

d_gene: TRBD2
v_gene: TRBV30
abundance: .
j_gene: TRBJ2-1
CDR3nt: TGTGCCTGGGGGCGGCTGGAGCGGGAGGGTTACAATGAGCAGTTCTTC
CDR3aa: CAWGRLEREGYNEQFF

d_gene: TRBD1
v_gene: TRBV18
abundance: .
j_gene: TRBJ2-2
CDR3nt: TGTGCCAGCTCCCATGGACAGGGAATGAACACCGGGGAGCTGTTTTTT
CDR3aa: CASSHGQGMNTGELFF

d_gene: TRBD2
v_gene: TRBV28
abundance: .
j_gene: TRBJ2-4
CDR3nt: TGTGCCAGCAGGGGCTCGGGACTAGCGGGAGAAGGGGCCAAAAACATTCAGTACTTC
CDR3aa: CASRGSGLAGEGAKNIQYF

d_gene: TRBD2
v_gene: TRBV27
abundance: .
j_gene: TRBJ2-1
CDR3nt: TGTGCCAGCACTACCCTGGGACTAGCGGGAGAGGATGAGCAGTTCTTC
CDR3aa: CASTTLGLAGEDEQFF

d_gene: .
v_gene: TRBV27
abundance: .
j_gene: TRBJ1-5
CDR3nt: TGTGCCAGCAGCCTCGGACGGAGCAATCAGCCCCAGCATTTT
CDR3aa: CASSLGRSNQPQHF

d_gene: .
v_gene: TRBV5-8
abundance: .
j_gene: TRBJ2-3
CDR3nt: TGTGCCAGCAGCTTGGGCCAGGTGGCTGCCCGCACAGATACGCAGTATTTT
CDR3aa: CASSLGQVAARTDTQYF

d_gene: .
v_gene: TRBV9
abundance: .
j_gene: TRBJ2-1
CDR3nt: TGTGCCAGCAGCCTAATGGACCTTTCGACGAATGAGCAGTTCTTC
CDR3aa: CASSLMDLSTNEQFF

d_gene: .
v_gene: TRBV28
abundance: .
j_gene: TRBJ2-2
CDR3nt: TGTGCCAGCCAACTAGCTTTCACCGGGGAGCTGTTTTTT
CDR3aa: CASQLAFTGELFF

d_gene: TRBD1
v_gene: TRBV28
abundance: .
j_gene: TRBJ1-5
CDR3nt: TGTGCCAGCAGTTTGTGGGACAGGGCGGATCAGCCCCAGCATTTT
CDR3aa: CASSLWDRADQPQHF

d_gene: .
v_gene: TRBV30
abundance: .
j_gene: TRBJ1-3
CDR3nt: TGTGCCTGGAGATCCCGGGGAAACACCATATATTTT
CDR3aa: CAWRSRGNTIYF

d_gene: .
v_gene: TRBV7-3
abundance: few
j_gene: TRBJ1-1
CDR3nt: TGTGCCAGCAGCTTAATTCCCGGGACAAGGAACACTGAAGCTTTCTTT
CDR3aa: CASSLIPGTRNTEAFF

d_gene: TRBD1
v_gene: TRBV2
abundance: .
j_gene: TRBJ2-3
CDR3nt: TGTGCCAGCAGTGAAACAGGGGAGCCTACAGATACGCAGTATTTT
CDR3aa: CASSETGEPTDTQYF

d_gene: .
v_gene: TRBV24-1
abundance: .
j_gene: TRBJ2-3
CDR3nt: TGTGCCACCAGTGATTCAAGGACAGCAGCAGATACGCAGTATTTT
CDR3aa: CATSDSRTAADTQYF

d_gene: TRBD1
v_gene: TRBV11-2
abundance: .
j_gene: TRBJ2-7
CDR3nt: TGTGCCAGCAGCTTAGGGGCAGGGGGCCTCTCCGAGCAGTACTTC
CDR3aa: CASSLGAGGLSEQYF

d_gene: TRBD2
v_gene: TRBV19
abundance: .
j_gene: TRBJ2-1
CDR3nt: TGTGCCAGTAGTTGGACTAGCGGTAGATTGGGGGAGCAGTTCTTC
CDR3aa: CASSWTSGRLGEQFF

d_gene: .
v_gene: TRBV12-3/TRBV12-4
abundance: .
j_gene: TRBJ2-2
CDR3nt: TGTGCCAGCAGTTTACACGGGGAGCTGTTTTTT
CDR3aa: CASSLHGELFF

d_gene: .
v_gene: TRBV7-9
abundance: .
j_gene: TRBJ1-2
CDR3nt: TGTGCCAGCAGCTTCGCCGGAAACTATGGCTACACCTTC
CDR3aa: CASSFAGNYGYTF

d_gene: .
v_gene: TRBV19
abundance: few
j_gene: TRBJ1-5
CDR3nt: TGTGCCAGTAGTATCAGTGGGGCGAGCTTCAATCAGCCCCAGCATTTT
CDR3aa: CASSISGASFNQPQHF

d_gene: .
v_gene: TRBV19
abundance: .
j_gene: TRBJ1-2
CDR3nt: TGTGCCAGTAGACCTTCCGCGGCGGGACGGATCAACTATGGCTACACCTTC
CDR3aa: CASRPSAAGRINYGYTF

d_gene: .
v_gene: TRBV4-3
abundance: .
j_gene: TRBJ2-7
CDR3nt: TGCGCCAGCAGCCAAGGGGCCCGGGGAGCCTACGAGCAGTACTTC
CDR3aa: CASSQGARGAYEQYF